This is a list of T cell receptor beta chains from one sample in a study of T cell responses to AZD1222 COVID-19 vaccine. Produced via immunoSEQ multiplex PCR; TCRdb's table is partial and in-frame only. The data hold about 60,000 clones, with about 86% observed a single time. The sequencing used peripheral blood, collected 28 days after the second AZD1222 dose. These receptors all come from an adult who received the AZD1222 COVID-19 vaccine. The CDR3 runs from the conserved cysteine through the conserved F or W. D genes are given only for firm matches. Size values are once, few and many counts, or a class for expanded clones, and some rows have none.

>TRBJ1-5|few|TRBD1|TRBV27
TGTGCCAGCCGACAGGGTTGGGGCAATCAGCCCCAGCATTTT
CASRQGWGNQPQHF
>TRBJ2-7|.|.|TRBV11-2
TGTGCCAGCAGCTTAGGCGGGGTTCCCTACGAGCAGTACTTC
CASSLGGVPYEQYF
>TRBJ2-2|once|TRBD2|TRBV19
TGTGCCAGTAGTATTCGAGAGTGGCGGGAGAGTAGGAGGACCGGGGAGCTGTTTTTT
CASSIREWRESRRTGELFF
>TRBJ1-2|.|TRBD1|TRBV9
TGTGCCAGCAGCGTAGTTTCGGGACAGGGAAATGGCTACACCTTC
CASSVVSGQGNGYTF
>TRBJ1-5|.|.|TRBV19
TGTGCCAGTAAACATTGGTCGGCAGGGGATCAGCCCCAGCATTTT
CASKHWSAGDQPQHF
>TRBJ1-1|.|.|TRBV6-5
TGTGCCAGCAGACAGACGGTACAAGCTTTCTTT
CASRQTVQAFF
>TRBJ2-7|.|.|TRBV7-2
TGTGCCAGCAGCTTACAGGCCTACGAGCAGTACTTC
CASSLQAYEQYF
>TRBJ1-5|.|TRBD1|TRBV27
TGTGCCAGCAGGCCCAACCGCGGGACAGGGGACAATCAGCCCCAGCATTTT
CASRPNRGTGDNQPQHF
>TRBJ1-2|.|.|TRBV28
TGTGCCAGCAGTCAGCTATATGGCTACACCTTC
CASSQLYGYTF
>TRBJ2-3|.|TRBD1|TRBV4-1
TGCGCCAGCAGCCAAGACGCCCACAGGGGGCTTAGCACAGATACGCAGTATTTT
CASSQDAHRGLSTDTQYF
>TRBJ1-2|few|.|TRBV5-1
TGCGCCAGCAGCTTGGAAGGCAGGGTAAACTATGGCTACACCTTC
CASSLEGRVNYGYTF
>TRBJ2-3|.|.|TRBV7-3
TGTGCCAGCAGCTTGGCAGGGGGCACAGATACGCAGTATTTT
CASSLAGGTDTQYF
>TRBJ2-3|.|.|TRBV13
TGTGCCAGCAGCTTAAGACTAGGAACAGATACGCAGTATTTT
CASSLRLGTDTQYF
>TRBJ1-2|.|.|TRBV5-1
TGCGCCAGCCGCCCCGCCGGGGGGCGTTATGGCTACACCTTC
CASRPAGGRYGYTF
>TRBJ2-3|.|TRBD2|TRBV6-5
TGTGCCAGCAAGGGACTAGCGGGAGGGGGAGATACGCAGTATTTT
CASKGLAGGGDTQYF
>TRBJ2-2|.|.|TRBV5-8
TGTGCCAGCAGCTTGGTAGTCCCGAGTACCGGGGAGCTGTTTTTT
CASSLVVPSTGELFF
>TRBJ2-1|.|.|TRBV15
TGTGCCACCAAAATGGCGGGTGAATACAATGAGCAGTTCTTC
CATKMAGEYNEQFF
>TRBJ2-3|.|TRBD1|TRBV19
TGTGCCAGTAGTGCGCCGACAGGGGATACGCAGTATTTT
CASSAPTGDTQYF
>TRBJ1-6|.|.|TRBV15
TGTGCCACCAGCAGAATACCACAGGGCTCCTATAATTCACCCCTCCACTTT
CATSRIPQGSYNSPLHF
>TRBJ2-5|.|.|TRBV24-1
TGTGCCACCAGTGACGACGTAAGGGGTCGAGAGACCCAGTACTTC
CATSDDVRGRETQYF
>TRBJ1-5|.|.|TRBV20-1
TGCAGTGCTAGTTCGGGGAATCAGCCCCAGCATTTT
CSASSGNQPQHF
>TRBJ2-7|.|TRBD1|TRBV2
TGTGCCAGCAGTGAAAGACAGGGGGTCTACGAGCAGTACTTC
CASSERQGVYEQYF
>TRBJ2-2|.|TRBD2|TRBV10-3
TGTGCCATCAGCGACGGGCTAGCGGTCACCGGGGAGCTGTTTTTT
CAISDGLAVTGELFF
>TRBJ2-1|few|.|TRBV30
TGTGCCTGGAGTCGCAGGACCGGCAATGAGCAGTTCTTC
CAWSRRTGNEQFF
>TRBJ2-1|.|TRBD2|TRBV6-2/TRBV6-3
TGTGCCAGCAGTTCCACTAGCGCCTACAATGAGCAGTTCTTC
CASSSTSAYNEQFF
>TRBJ2-7|.|.|TRBV25-1
TGTGCCAGCAGTGATTATAGGGACATCTCCTACGAGCAGTACTTC
CASSDYRDISYEQYF
>TRBJ2-7|.|TRBD2|TRBV7-2
TGTGCCAGCAGCTTTAGCCCCCTGGCTAGCGGGAATATCGAGCAGTACTTC
CASSFSPLASGNIEQYF
>TRBJ1-4|.|.|TRBV28
TGTGCCAGCAGTCGCGGGGGAGTGACTGAAAAACTGTTTTTT
CASSRGGVTEKLFF